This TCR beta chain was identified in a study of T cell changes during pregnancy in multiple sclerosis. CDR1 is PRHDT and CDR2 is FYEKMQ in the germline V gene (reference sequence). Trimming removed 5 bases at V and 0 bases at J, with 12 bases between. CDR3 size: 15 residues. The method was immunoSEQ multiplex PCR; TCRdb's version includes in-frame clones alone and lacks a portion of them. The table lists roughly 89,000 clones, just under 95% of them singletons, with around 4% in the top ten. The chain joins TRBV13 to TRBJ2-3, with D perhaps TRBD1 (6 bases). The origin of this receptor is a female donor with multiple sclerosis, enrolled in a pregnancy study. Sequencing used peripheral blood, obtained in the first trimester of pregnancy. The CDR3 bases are TGTGCCAGCAGCCCGACAGGTATTAGCACAGATACGCAGTATTTT. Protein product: CASSPTGISTDTQYF.